This T cell receptor beta chain was observed in a study of cytomegalovirus exposure and HLA in healthy donors (dated by TCRdb to 2016 to 2017). Turning to the overall study: An earlier analysis of a few hundred of the donors reported approximately 260 Gb of sequence data and 100 million to 120 million unique TCR beta sequences obtained from around 170 million T cells. An early release that covered 500 to 800 HLA-typed donors contained 250 to 350 gigabases of sequencing data and roughly 84 million unique TCR sequences. Of the 350 to 400 genotyped donors, approximately 82% fell in the genetic ancestry cluster associated with self-reported Caucasian donors. The aim of the study was to test whether cataloging public T cell receptors could identify signatures of past pathogen exposure. The T cell repertoires of 666 subjects were profiled by immunosequencing and related to cytomegalovirus serostatus. In addition to the first cohort of around 670 subjects, a separate validation cohort of 130 or so different subjects was used. To predict cytomegalovirus infection status, the study brought together high-throughput TCR immunosequencing, statistical association of individual TCRs with disease status, and machine learning. A later analysis re-analyzed previously published TCR beta repertoires from roughly 630 donors and added high-resolution HLA genotyping to study TCR occurrence patterns. Rather than drawing on any new phenotypic data, the later analysis identified candidate immune exposures from TCR beta sequences and the way those sequences occurred across donors. An earlier analysis of some 500 of the donors used high-throughput TCR beta sequencing to judge whether each TCR beta V gene segment behaved as functional or pseudogenic. Donor age, sex, ethnicity and CMV serostatus were collected together with the repertoire data. A later genetic analysis used genome-wide SNP genotypes for about three fifths of the 666 donors, treating that subset as a discovery cohort. Every repertoire in the discovery cohort had been generated on one and the same sequencing platform. Class I and class II HLA loci were covered by the typing at four-digit resolution. Typing coverage varied by locus: roughly 629-630 donors for A, B, C, DRB1 and DQB1; some 520 for DQA1; about 600 for DPA1; approximately 490 for DPB1. Roughly 5 DR-DQ haplotypes were treated as single units for association and clustering because of strong linkage in the cohort. On average, around 200,000 unique TCR beta nucleotide sequences were sequenced per donor among a few hundred genotyped donors of the cohort, with roughly 18% of those sequences being non-productive.

General study outcomes and caveats: Compared with the roughly 670-donor mean, donors in an Asian-associated ancestry cluster had fewer N-insertions in productive TCRs, according to a later genetic analysis. A total of about 180 TCR beta chains were listed by the study as associated with cytomegalovirus. In a later analysis, several top co-occurrence clusters were reported to appear linked to parvovirus B19, influenza, CMV and Epstein-Barr virus. The classifier was reported to diagnose cytomegalovirus status with high specificity and sensitivity in both the original and validation cohorts. The authors suggested that the approach could potentially be generalized to other disease states and immunological phenotypes. Most TCR sequences were seen in very few donors, while some public TCRs were found in many individuals. Because HLA typing was missing for some donors at each locus, association tests included only the typed subset. CMV serostatus was the only immune exposure information available for the cohort. This cohort had only TCR beta chains sequenced, and the lack of alpha or paired-chain data limited which features could be detected. An association between a missense DCLRE1C variant and V-gene and J-gene trimming of TCR beta chains was found in a later genetic analysis and replicated in an independent cohort. In vitro tests confirmed that a few of the cytomegalovirus-associated TCR beta chains recognize cytomegalovirus antigens. The sequencing pipeline was judged likely to have produced a cluster of highly shared sequence variants as a technical artifact. A later analysis associated about 17,000 TCR beta sequences with specific HLA alleles at a false discovery rate of 0.05. In an earlier analysis of a few hundred of the donors, most TCR beta V segments were observed in productive rearrangements about 90% or about 30% of the time, broadly matching IMGT annotations. When HLA alleles, especially DR and DQ, strongly co-occurred, attributing TCR associations to individual alleles was difficult. Because counts were too low, about 17 rarely observed V segments, including chromosome 9 orphons, were excluded from the earlier analysis of around 590 of the donors. In a later analysis, HLA-associated TCR beta chains showed more clonal expansion and lower generation probabilities than non-associated chains that were equally common. Linkage disequilibrium might explain the correlated functional status among segregating V segments, but an unknown experimental factor could not be ruled out. A later analysis found that TCR association rates varied across HLA loci, with DRB1 alleles showing the most associated TCRs and HLA-C alleles the fewest. The presence/absence analyses assumed that sequencing depth was roughly uniform across donors, and that assumption may not be true. A further reported finding was that TCR beta sequences accurately predicted the HLA-A and HLA-B alleles for most subjects in the first cohort. In a later analysis, most CMV-associated TCR beta chains were found to appear HLA-restricted, with HLA associations seemingly driven largely by CMV exposure.

The cohort was made up of under 800 healthy bone marrow donors. At the time of sampling, all cohort members were nominally healthy, though unrecorded immune exposures were likely present. The donor was CMV seronegative and was included in the group of several hundred seronegative cohort members. Each donor provided a peripheral blood sample, and peripheral blood mononuclear cells were used for TCR beta sequencing. The Qiagen DNeasy Blood Extraction Kit was used to extract genomic DNA from the blood cell samples. For this clone: The specificity of this receptor is unknown. No base quality values were provided; no much bigger clone lies one nucleotide off.

Libraries came from the immunoSEQ multiplex PCR assay. For the multiplex PCR, a mixture combining 60 forward primers for TCR Vbeta segments and 13 reverse primers for TCR Jbeta segments was used. The CDR3 region of rearranged TCR beta genes was amplified from genomic DNA with a multiplex PCR assay. The amplified TCR beta libraries were sequenced on the Illumina HiSeq System as 87-base-pair reads. The authors' pipeline ran thus. A later analysis counted tens of millions of unique TCR beta chains across the 550 to 750 repertoires, and 10 million to 11 million of these chains were shared by at least two donors. To remove PCR and sequencing errors, raw reads were error-corrected and collapsed into unique sequences using a nearest-neighbor algorithm that merged closely related sequences. Alignment of CDR3 sequences to IMGT reference sequences was used to assign V, D and J gene segments. For a sequence to be retained, a match of at least six nucleotides was required to both a V gene segment and a J gene segment. Rearrangements were called productive when the CDR3 lacked stop codons and stayed in frame with V and J; all others were non-productive. Following IMGT convention, CDR3 was defined as the stretch from the second conserved V-encoded cysteine up to the conserved J-encoded phenylalanine. The earlier analysis of some 540 of the donors excluded any sequence lacking an unambiguous match to a single V gene segment. An earlier analysis of fewer than 750 of the donors called V segments functional above 56.7% productive rearrangements and segregating when the between-donor standard deviation exceeded 5%. A statistical classification framework was built for diagnosing cytomegalovirus status from the catalog of TCR beta chain sequences. A later analysis assigned V and J genes by comparing TCR nucleotide sequences with IMGT/GENE-DB human TR gene sequences. The TCRdist pipeline was used in a later analysis to assign CDR3 sequences and most-parsimonious VDJ recombination scenarios. In a later analysis, each TCR beta chain was defined by its CDR3 amino acid sequence together with its V-gene family, and reads lacking a unique V-gene family were excluded. To address suspected cross-contamination and a sequencing artifact, a later analysis removed 592 highly shared, low-generation-probability nucleotide sequences. In a later analysis, a clonal expansion index for each public chain was calculated from normalized within-repertoire ranks of inferred template counts. In a later analysis, generation probabilities were computed with a VDJ recombination model fitted to out-of-frame rearrangements, and the resulting probabilities were checked against IGoR. In a later analysis, hypergeometric tests were used to score TCR-TCR, TCR-HLA and TCR-CMV co-occurrence, with a repertoire-size bias correction applied to TCR pairs. False discovery rates were estimated in a later analysis by permuting HLA or CMV assignments 20 times. In a later analysis, co-occurring TCRs were grouped with DBSCAN, and TCRdist sequence similarity was added when clustering was performed within HLA-allele-positive subsets. Repertoires with fewer than 30,000 or more than 120,000 public chains were left out of co-occurrence clustering, as were about five repertoires with anomalous nucleotide sharing. TCRdb took over this immuneACCESS table, retaining in-frame rearrangements with V and J assigned. Such tables are incomplete; in checked studies, under half of the missing clones stem from an unresolved V gene, and the remainder is unexplained. V and J calls and clone size are as listed in that table; D and trimming were resolved from the DNA. The sample includes about 250,000 clones, with 75% to 90% observed a single time. About 0.3% of the sample rests with the top ten.

The sequence was collected from a girl aged 2 to 10 in good health and CMV-seronegative. Specimen: PBMCs.

The CDR3: CASSFPRVGNQPQHF. The DNA sequence is as follows: TGTGCCAGCAGTTTCCCAAGAGTGGGCAATCAGCCCCAGCATTTT. This receptor chain uses TRBV28 and TRBJ1-5, with the D gene not clear enough to name. From a lookup of the germline V gene, CDR1 and CDR2 are MDHEN and SYDVKM. The CDR3, from cysteine to phenylalanine, totals 15 residues. Solely the CDR3 DNA is kept, with 45 bases framed from the first base. The junction shows trimming of 3 bases on V and 2 bases on J, plus 11 bases between the germline ends.